This T cell receptor beta chain was recorded in a study of control samples from healthy donors and cancer patients. This clone was seen a single time. Germline lookup yields CDR1 SGDLS and CDR2 YYNGEE. The length of the CDR3 is 14 residues. V was pared by 0 bases and J by 4 bases, with 11 bases between. This table comes from immunoSEQ multiplex PCR, and its TCRdb copy is limited to in-frame clones, with some not included. The table has about 130,000 clones, 90% to 95% seen once. The source material was PBMCs. V is TRBV9 and J is TRBJ2-7; D ambiguous. The sequence was collected from a man between 60 and 75 years old with colorectal cancer. The CDR3 protein is CASSVEVNPYEQYF. The CDR3 region has the DNA TGTGCCAGCAGCGTAGAGGTTAACCCATACGAGCAGTACTTC.